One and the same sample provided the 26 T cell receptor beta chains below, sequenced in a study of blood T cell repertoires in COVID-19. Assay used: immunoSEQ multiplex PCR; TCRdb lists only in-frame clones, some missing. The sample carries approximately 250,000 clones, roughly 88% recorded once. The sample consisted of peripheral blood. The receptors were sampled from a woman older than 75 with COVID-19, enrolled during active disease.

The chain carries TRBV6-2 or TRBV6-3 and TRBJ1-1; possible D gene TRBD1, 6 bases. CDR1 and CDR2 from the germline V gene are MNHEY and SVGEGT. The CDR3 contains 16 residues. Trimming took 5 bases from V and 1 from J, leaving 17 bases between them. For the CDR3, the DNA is TGTGCCAGCAGTAACGCCCGGCTGGGGGCGAACACTGAAGCTTTCTTT. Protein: CASSNARLGANTEAFF.

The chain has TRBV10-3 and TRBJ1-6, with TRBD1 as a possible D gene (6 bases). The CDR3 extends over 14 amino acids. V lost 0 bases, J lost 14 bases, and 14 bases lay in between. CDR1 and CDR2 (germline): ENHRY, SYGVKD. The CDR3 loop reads CAISESRQAISLHF. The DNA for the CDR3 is TGTGCCATCAGTGAGTCCAGACAGGCCATTTCCCTCCACTTT.

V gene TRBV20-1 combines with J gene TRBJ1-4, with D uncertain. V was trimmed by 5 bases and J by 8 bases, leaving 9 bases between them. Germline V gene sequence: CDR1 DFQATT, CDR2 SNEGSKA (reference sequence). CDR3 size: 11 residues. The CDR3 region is CSAPFTEKLFF. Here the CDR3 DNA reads TGCAGTGCTCCCTTTACAGAAAAACTGTTTTTT.

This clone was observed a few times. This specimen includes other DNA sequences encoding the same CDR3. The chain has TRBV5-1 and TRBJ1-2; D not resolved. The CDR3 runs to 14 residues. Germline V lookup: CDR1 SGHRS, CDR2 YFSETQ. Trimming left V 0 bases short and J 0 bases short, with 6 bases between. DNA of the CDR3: TGCGCCAGCAGCTTGGACAGATCTAACTATGGCTACACCTTC. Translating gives CASSLDRSNYGYTF.

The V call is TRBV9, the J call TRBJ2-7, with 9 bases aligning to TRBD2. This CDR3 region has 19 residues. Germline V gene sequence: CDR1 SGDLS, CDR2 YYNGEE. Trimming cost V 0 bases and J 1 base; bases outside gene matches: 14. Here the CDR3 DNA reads TGTGCCAGCAGCGTAGTGGCGGGGGGGCTAGGTAAAGGATCCTACGAGCAGTACTTC. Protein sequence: CASSVVAGGLGKGSYEQYF.

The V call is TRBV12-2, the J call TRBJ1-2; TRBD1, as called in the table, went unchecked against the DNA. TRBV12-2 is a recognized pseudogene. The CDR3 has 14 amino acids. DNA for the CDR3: TGTGCAAGTCGTGCCACAGGGGGCGGAGATGGCTACACCTTC. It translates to CASRATGGGDGYTF.

CDR3 in amino acids: CSVRDTSYEQYV. CDR3 nucleotide sequence: TGCAGCGTTCGGGACACCTCCTACGAGCAGTACGTC. J is TRBJ2-7 and V is TRBV29-1; possibly TRBD1 for D (6 bases). Trimming stripped 5 bases from V and 0 bases from J, with 8 bases between. Per germline, CDR1 SQVTM and CDR2 ANQGSEA. CDR3 length: 12 amino acids.

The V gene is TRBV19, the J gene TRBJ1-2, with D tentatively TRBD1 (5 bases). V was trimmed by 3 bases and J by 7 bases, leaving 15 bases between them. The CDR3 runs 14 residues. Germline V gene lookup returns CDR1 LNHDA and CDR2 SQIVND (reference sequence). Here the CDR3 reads CASSIGGAEVGYTF. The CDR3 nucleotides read TGTGCCAGTAGTATCGGAGGGGCGGAAGTTGGCTACACCTTC.

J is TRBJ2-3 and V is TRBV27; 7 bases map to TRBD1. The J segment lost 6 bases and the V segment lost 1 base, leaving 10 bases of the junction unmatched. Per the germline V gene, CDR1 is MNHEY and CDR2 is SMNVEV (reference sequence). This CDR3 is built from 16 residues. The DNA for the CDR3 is TGTGCCAGCAGTTTATACAAGACAGGGAATGGGGATACGCAGTATTTT. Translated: CASSLYKTGNGDTQYF.

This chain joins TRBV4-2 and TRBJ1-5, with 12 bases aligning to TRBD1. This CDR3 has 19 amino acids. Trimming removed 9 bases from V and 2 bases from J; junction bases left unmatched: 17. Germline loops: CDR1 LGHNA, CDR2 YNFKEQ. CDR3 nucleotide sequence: TGTGCCAGTTCAAAGGGGGAGGGGACAGGGGGCGGAGGCAATCAGCCCCAGCATTTT. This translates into CASSKGEGTGGGGNQPQHF.

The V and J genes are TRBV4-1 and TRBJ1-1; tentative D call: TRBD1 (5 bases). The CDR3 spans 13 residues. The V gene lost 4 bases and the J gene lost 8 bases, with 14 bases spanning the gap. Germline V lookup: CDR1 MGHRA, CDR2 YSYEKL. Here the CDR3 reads CASSPSGRQEAFF. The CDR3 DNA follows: TGCGCCAGCAGCCCTTCCGGGAGACAGGAAGCTTTCTTT.

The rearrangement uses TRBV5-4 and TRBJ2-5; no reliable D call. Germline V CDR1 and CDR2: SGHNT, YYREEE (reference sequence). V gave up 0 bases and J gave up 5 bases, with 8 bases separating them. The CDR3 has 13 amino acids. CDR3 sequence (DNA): TGTGCCAGCAGCTTGGACTTCGGGGAGACCCAGTACTTC. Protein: CASSLDFGETQYF.

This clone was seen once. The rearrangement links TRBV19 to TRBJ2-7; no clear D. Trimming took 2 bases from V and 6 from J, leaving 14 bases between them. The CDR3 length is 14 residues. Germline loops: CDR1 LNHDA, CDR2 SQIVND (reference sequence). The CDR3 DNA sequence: TGTGCCAGTAGTATACAGCCACTAAGAGGCGAGCAGTACTTC. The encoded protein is CASSIQPLRGEQYF.

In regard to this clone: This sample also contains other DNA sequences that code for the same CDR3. CDR3 region: CASRTGQSYNSPLHF. The CDR3, as DNA: TGTGCCAGCCGGACGGGACAGTCCTATAATTCACCCCTCCACTTT. The chain recombines TRBV19 with TRBJ1-6; 7 bases agree with TRBD1. This CDR3 has 15 amino acids. Germline CDR1 LNHDA, CDR2 SQIVND (reference sequence). Trimming took 9 bases from V and 1 from J; bases not matched to a gene: 6.

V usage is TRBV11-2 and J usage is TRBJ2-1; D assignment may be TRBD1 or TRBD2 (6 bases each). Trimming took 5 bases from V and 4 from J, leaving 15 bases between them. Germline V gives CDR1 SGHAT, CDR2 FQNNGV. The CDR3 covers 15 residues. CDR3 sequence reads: CASSLGGLPYNEQFF. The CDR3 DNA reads TGTGCCAGCAGCCTAGGGGGGCTACCATACAATGAGCAGTTCTTC.

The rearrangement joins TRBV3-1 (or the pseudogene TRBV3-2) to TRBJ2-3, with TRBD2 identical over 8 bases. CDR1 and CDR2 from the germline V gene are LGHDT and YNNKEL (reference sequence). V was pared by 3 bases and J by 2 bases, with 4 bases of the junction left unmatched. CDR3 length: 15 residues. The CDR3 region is CASSHTSGITDTQYF. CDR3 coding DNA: TGTGCCAGCAGCCATACTAGCGGAATCACAGATACGCAGTATTTT.

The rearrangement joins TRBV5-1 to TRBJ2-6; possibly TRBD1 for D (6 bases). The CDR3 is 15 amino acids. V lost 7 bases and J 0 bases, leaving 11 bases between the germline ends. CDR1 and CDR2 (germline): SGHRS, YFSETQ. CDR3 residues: CASGGQTSGANVLTF. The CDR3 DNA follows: TGCGCCAGCGGTGGACAGACCTCTGGGGCCAACGTCCTGACTTTC.

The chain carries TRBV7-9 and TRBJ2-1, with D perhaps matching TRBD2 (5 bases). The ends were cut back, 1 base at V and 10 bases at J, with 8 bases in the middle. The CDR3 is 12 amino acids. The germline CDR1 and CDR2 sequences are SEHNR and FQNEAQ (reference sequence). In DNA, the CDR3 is TGTGCCAGCAGCTTAGTCCTAGCCGAGCAGTTCTTC. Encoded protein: CASSLVLAEQFF.

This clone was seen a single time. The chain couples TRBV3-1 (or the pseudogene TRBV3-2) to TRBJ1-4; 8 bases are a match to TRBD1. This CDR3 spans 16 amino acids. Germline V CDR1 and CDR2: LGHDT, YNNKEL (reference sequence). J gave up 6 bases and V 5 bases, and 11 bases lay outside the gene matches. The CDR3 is CASSISSGGAYEKLFF. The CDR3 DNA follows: TGTGCCAGCAGCATATCCTCAGGGGGCGCTTATGAAAAACTGTTTTTT.

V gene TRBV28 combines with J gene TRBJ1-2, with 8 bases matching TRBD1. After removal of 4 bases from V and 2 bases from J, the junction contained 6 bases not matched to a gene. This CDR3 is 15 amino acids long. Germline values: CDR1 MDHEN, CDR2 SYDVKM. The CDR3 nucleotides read TGTGCCAGCAGTTCGGTGACAGGGGCCAACTATGGCTACACCTTC. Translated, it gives CASSSVTGANYGYTF.

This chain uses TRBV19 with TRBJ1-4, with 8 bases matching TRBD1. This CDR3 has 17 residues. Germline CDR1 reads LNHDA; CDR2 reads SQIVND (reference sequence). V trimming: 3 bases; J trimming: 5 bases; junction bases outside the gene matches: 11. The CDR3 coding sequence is TGTGCCAGTAGTATCGAGACAGGGGCCGCGGGAAATGAAAAACTGTTTTTT. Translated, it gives CASSIETGAAGNEKLFF.

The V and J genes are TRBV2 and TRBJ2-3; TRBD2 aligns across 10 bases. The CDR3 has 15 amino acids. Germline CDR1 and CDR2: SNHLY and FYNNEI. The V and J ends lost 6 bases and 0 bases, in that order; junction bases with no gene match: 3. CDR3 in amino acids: CASSRSGGSTDTQYF. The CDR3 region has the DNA TGTGCCAGCAGCCGTAGCGGGGGGAGCACAGATACGCAGTATTTT.

For the CDR3, the DNA is TGTGCCATCAGTGAGTTCGGGACAGGGGGTGGCTACACCTTC. This codes for CAISEFGTGGGYTF. The chain couples TRBV10-3 to TRBJ1-2; 11 bases align to TRBD1. V lost 1 base to trimming and J lost 7 bases; unmatched junction nucleotides: 2. Germline V gene sequence: CDR1 ENHRY, CDR2 SYGVKD. The CDR3 is 14 amino acids.

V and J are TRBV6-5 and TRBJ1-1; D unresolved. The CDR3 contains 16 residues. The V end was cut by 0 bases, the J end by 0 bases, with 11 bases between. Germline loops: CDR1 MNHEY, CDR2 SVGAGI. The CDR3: CASSYSEAAMNTEAFF. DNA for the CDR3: TGTGCCAGCAGTTACTCGGAGGCGGCAATGAACACTGAAGCTTTCTTT.

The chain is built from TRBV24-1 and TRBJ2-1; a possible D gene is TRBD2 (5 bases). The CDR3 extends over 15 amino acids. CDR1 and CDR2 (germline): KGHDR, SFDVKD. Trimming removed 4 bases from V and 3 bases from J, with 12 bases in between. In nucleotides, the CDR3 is TGTGCCACCAGTGACTCAGCGGTCAACTACAATGAGCAGTTCTTC. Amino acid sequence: CATSDSAVNYNEQFF.

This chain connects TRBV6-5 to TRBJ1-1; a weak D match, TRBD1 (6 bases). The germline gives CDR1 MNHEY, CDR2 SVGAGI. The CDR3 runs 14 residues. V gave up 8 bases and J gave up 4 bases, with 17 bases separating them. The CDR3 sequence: CASRQQGIFTEAFF. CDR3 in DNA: TGTGCCAGCCGTCAGCAGGGGATTTTCACTGAAGCTTTCTTT.